Listed below are T cell receptor beta chains from one sample, sequenced in a study of shared clonotypes between healthy human individuals. Sequenced by immunoSEQ multiplex PCR; TCRdb stores in-frame clones only, minus some. The sample lists approximately 1.5 million clones, 97% to 99% seen once, with 0.36% in the top ten. The sample comprised naive CD4+ T cells sorted from blood. The source is a man aged 25 to 40 in good health. Both conserved end residues are part of each CDR3. Each record gives: J gene, D gene, clone size, V gene, CDR3 protein, CDR3 DNA. A D gene is named only where the DNA matches it firmly. Rows may omit the clone size; those that give it use once, few, many or a size class.

J gene: TRBJ2-7; D gene: .; clone size: .; V gene: TRBV2; CDR3 protein: CASRETRAGYEQYF; CDR3 DNA: TGTGCCAGCAGGGAGACACGGGCGGGCTACGAGCAGTACTTC
J gene: TRBJ2-7; D gene: TRBD1; clone size: .; V gene: TRBV5-1; CDR3 protein: CASSSGQGTYEQYF; CDR3 DNA: TGCGCCAGCAGCTCGGGACAGGGTACCTACGAGCAGTACTTC
J gene: TRBJ1-2; D gene: .; clone size: .; V gene: TRBV29-1; CDR3 protein: CSVGGQELNYGYTF; CDR3 DNA: TGCAGCGTTGGAGGCCAGGAGCTGAACTATGGCTACACCTTC
J gene: TRBJ2-5; D gene: TRBD1; clone size: .; V gene: TRBV18; CDR3 protein: CASSPKTGGWETQYF; CDR3 DNA: TGTGCCAGCTCACCAAAGACAGGGGGCTGGGAGACCCAGTACTTC
J gene: TRBJ2-1; D gene: .; clone size: .; V gene: TRBV5-1; CDR3 protein: CASRPGLGGHYNEQFF; CDR3 DNA: TGCGCCAGCAGGCCCGGGCTGGGTGGCCACTACAATGAGCAGTTCTTC
J gene: TRBJ2-2; D gene: .; clone size: .; V gene: TRBV5-1; CDR3 protein: CASSPPYPGRGVTGELFF; CDR3 DNA: TGCGCCAGCAGCCCCCCATATCCCGGGAGAGGGGTCACCGGGGAGCTGTTTTTT
J gene: TRBJ1-2; D gene: TRBD1; clone size: .; V gene: TRBV28; CDR3 protein: CASTEGQGAHGYTF; CDR3 DNA: TGTGCCAGCACCGAGGGGCAGGGGGCACATGGCTACACCTTC
J gene: TRBJ2-5; D gene: .; clone size: .; V gene: TRBV5-4; CDR3 protein: CASSLWSGETQYF; CDR3 DNA: TGTGCCAGCAGCTTGTGGTCCGGAGAGACCCAGTACTTC
J gene: TRBJ2-1; D gene: .; clone size: .; V gene: TRBV6-5; CDR3 protein: CASRPPWDEQFF; CDR3 DNA: TGTGCCAGCAGACCCCCCTGGGATGAGCAGTTCTTC
J gene: TRBJ1-1; D gene: .; clone size: .; V gene: TRBV20-1; CDR3 protein: CSARQVTEAFF; CDR3 DNA: TGCAGTGCTAGACAGGTCACTGAAGCTTTCTTT
J gene: TRBJ2-3; D gene: TRBD2; clone size: .; V gene: TRBV6-5; CDR3 protein: CASSYGGRGGDTQYF; CDR3 DNA: TGTGCCAGCAGTTACGGCGGGAGGGGCGGAGATACGCAGTATTTT
J gene: TRBJ2-7; D gene: .; clone size: .; V gene: TRBV5-4; CDR3 protein: CASSSAQDYEQYF; CDR3 DNA: TGTGCCAGCAGCTCTGCACAGGACTACGAGCAGTACTTC
J gene: TRBJ1-2; D gene: .; clone size: .; V gene: TRBV2; CDR3 protein: CASTYPAGNYGYTF; CDR3 DNA: TGTGCCAGCACCTACCCGGCAGGAAACTATGGCTACACCTTC
J gene: TRBJ2-1; D gene: TRBD1; clone size: .; V gene: TRBV11-3; CDR3 protein: CASSLGALTGINEQFF; CDR3 DNA: TGTGCCAGCAGCTTGGGTGCTCTGACAGGGATCAATGAGCAGTTCTTC
J gene: TRBJ2-1; D gene: .; clone size: .; V gene: TRBV5-1; CDR3 protein: CASNLALAPYNEQFF; CDR3 DNA: TGCGCCAGCAACCTGGCCCTGGCCCCCTACAATGAGCAGTTCTTC
J gene: TRBJ2-2; D gene: TRBD2; clone size: .; V gene: TRBV5-5; CDR3 protein: CASSFPIGLAGEWGTGELFF; CDR3 DNA: TGTGCCAGCAGCTTTCCCATCGGACTAGCGGGAGAATGGGGCACCGGGGAGCTGTTTTTT
J gene: TRBJ2-7; D gene: TRBD2; clone size: .; V gene: TRBV18; CDR3 protein: CASSPGLAGLSYEQYF; CDR3 DNA: TGTGCCAGCTCACCCGGACTAGCGGGTCTATCCTACGAGCAGTACTTC
J gene: TRBJ2-3; D gene: TRBD2; clone size: .; V gene: TRBV6-5; CDR3 protein: CASRTSGRDTQYF; CDR3 DNA: TGTGCCAGCCGGACTAGCGGGAGGGATACGCAGTATTTT
J gene: TRBJ2-1; D gene: .; clone size: .; V gene: TRBV11-2; CDR3 protein: CASSPGGPSYNEQFF; CDR3 DNA: TGTGCCAGCAGCCCGGGGGGCCCCTCCTACAATGAGCAGTTCTTC
J gene: TRBJ1-5; D gene: .; clone size: .; V gene: TRBV19; CDR3 protein: CASSIRGGNQPQHF; CDR3 DNA: TGTGCCAGTAGTATAAGGGGAGGCAATCAGCCCCAGCATTTT
J gene: TRBJ2-5; D gene: .; clone size: .; V gene: TRBV28; CDR3 protein: CASSLYQETQYF; CDR3 DNA: TGTGCCAGCAGTTTATACCAAGAGACCCAGTACTTC
J gene: TRBJ2-3; D gene: TRBD2; clone size: .; V gene: TRBV7-2; CDR3 protein: CASSLVTSARTDTQYF; CDR3 DNA: TGTGCCAGCAGCTTAGTTACTAGCGCACGCACAGATACGCAGTATTTT
J gene: TRBJ2-2; D gene: .; clone size: .; V gene: TRBV2; CDR3 protein: CASTRTAWPTGELFF; CDR3 DNA: TGTGCCAGCACACGGACAGCTTGGCCGACCGGGGAGCTGTTTTTT
J gene: TRBJ2-1; D gene: TRBD2; clone size: .; V gene: TRBV5-4; CDR3 protein: CASSLASGRIYNEQFF; CDR3 DNA: TGTGCCAGCAGCTTGGCAAGCGGGAGAATTTACAATGAGCAGTTCTTC
J gene: TRBJ2-7; D gene: .; clone size: .; V gene: TRBV4-2; CDR3 protein: CASSQDRGLAYEQYF; CDR3 DNA: TGTGCCAGCAGCCAAGATAGAGGGCTAGCTTACGAGCAGTACTTC
J gene: TRBJ2-1; D gene: .; clone size: .; V gene: TRBV18; CDR3 protein: CASQGSGYNEQFF; CDR3 DNA: TGTGCCAGCCAGGGGAGCGGTTACAATGAGCAGTTCTTC
J gene: TRBJ2-2; D gene: .; clone size: once; V gene: TRBV7-8; CDR3 protein: CASSSVPGSYTGELFF; CDR3 DNA: TGTGCCAGCAGCAGCGTCCCGGGGTCCTACACCGGGGAGCTGTTTTTT
J gene: TRBJ1-5; D gene: TRBD1; clone size: .; V gene: TRBV6-5; CDR3 protein: CASSFQGGDQPQHF; CDR3 DNA: TGTGCCAGCAGTTTTCAGGGGGGTGATCAGCCCCAGCATTTT